Here is one T cell receptor beta chain with its context. What it recognizes is unknown. The germline V gene has CDR1 SGDLS and CDR2 YYNGEE. The CDR3 covers 14 residues. J was trimmed by 9 bases and V by 0 bases; bases with no gene match: 6. This sample was taken from a study of neoadjuvant anti-PD-1 for oral cavity cancer. Study as a whole: Patients mostly received three to four biweekly nivolumab doses at 3 mg/kg before surgery. Study findings and constraints: TCR analyses covered only a few patients per response group.

Sequencing used immunoSEQ multiplex PCR; TCRdb keeps in-frame clones, though not all of them. The sample lists about 14,000 clones, around 70% occurring once. Sequencing used PBMCs, obtained before nivolumab (anti-PD-1) treatment. This TCR was sampled from a person aged 40 to 85 with oral cavity squamous cell carcinoma. This rearrangement joins TRBV9 to TRBJ1-5; 7 bases are shared with TRBD1. The CDR3 reads CASSVEGGPSPQHF. The CDR3 DNA is TGTGCCAGCAGCGTAGAAGGGGGCCCGTCGCCCCAGCATTTT.